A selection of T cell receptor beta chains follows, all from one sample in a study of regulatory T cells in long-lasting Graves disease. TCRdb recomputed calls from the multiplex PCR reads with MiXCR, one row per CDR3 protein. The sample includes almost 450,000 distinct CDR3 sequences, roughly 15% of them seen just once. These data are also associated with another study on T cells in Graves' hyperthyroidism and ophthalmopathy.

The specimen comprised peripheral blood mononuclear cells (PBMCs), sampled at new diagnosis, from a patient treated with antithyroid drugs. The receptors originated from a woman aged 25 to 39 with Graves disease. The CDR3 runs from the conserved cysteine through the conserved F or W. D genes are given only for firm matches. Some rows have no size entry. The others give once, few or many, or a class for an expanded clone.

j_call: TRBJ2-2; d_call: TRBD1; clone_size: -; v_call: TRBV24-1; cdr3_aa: CATSDSTTGVRTGELFF; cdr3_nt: TGTGCCACCAGTGACTCCACGACAGGGGTACGCACCGGGGAGCTGTTTTTT
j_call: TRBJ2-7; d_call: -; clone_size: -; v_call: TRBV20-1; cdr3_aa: CSAREVGPNEQYF; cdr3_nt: TGCAGTGCTAGAGAGGTAGGGCCCAACGAGCAGTACTTC
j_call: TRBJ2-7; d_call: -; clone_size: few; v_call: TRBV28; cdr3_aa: CASSFEGNSYEQYF; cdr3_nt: TGTGCCAGCAGTTTTGAAGGGAATTCCTACGAGCAGTACTTC
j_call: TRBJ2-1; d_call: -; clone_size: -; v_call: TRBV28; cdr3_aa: CASSFPRQSRYNEQFF; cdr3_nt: TGTGCCAGCAGTTTTCCCCGACAGAGCCGCTACAATGAGCAGTTCTTC
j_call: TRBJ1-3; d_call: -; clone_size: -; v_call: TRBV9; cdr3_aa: CASSVGAGSGNTIYF; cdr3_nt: TGTGCCAGCAGCGTAGGGGCCGGCTCTGGAAACACCATATATTTT
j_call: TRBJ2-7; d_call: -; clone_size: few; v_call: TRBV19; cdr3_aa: CASSIMTGTYEQYF; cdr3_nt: TGTGCCAGTAGTATTATGACAGGAACCTACGAGCAGTACTTC
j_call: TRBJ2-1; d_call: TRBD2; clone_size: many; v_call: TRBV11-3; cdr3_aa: CASSPGGTSGSYEQFF; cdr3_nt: TGTGCCAGCAGCCCGGGGGGGACTAGCGGGAGTTATGAGCAGTTCTTC
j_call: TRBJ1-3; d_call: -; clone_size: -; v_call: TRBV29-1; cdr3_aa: CSVGADVNTIYF; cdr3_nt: TGCAGCGTTGGAGCGGATGTAAACACCATATATTTT
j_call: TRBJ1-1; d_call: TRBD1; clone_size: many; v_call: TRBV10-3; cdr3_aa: CAISDGTGTTEAFF; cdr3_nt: TGTGCCATCAGTGACGGGACAGGGACAACTGAAGCTTTCTTT
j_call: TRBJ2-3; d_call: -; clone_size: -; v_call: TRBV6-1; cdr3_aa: CASSLHRDPPRDTQYF; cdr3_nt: TGTGCCAGCAGCCTCCACCGGGACCCGCCGCGGGATACGCAGTATTTT
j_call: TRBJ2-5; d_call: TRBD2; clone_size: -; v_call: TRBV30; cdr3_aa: CGGSGRVRETQYF; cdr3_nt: TGTGGGGGGAGTGGGAGGGTGCGGGAGACCCAGTACTTC
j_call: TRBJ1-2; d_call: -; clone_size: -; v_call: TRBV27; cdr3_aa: CASGRAGDDAGYTF; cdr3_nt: TGTGCCAGCGGTAGGGCAGGCGATGATGCTGGCTACACCTTC
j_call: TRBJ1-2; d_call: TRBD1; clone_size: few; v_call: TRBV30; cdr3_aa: CAWSVLGQGSYGYTF; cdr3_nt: TGTGCCTGGAGTGTACTGGGACAGGGGAGTTATGGCTACACCTTC
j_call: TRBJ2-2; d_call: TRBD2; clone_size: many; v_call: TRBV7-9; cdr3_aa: CASSSSGTTDTGELFF; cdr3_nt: TGTGCCAGCAGCTCTTCCGGGACTACAGACACCGGGGAGCTGTTTTTT
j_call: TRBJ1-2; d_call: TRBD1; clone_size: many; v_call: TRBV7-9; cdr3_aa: CASSLAGGYGYTF; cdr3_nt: TGCGCCAGCAGCTTGGCAGGGGGCTATGGCTACACCTTC
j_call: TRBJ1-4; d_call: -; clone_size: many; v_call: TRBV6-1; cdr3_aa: CASSPGERESEKLFF; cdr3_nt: TGTGCCAGCAGTCCCGGGGAGAGGGAGAGTGAAAAACTGTTTTTT
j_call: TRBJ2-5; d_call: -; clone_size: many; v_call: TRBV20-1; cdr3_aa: CSARVGIQETQYF; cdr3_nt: TGCAGTGCTAGAGTGGGGATTCAAGAGACCCAGTACTTC
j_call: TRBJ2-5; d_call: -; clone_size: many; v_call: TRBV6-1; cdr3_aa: CASSETSPQETQYF; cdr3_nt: TGTGCCAGCAGTGAGACTAGTCCTCAAGAGACCCAGTACTTC
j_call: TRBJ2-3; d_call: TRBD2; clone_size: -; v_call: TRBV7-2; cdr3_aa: CASSLVVTSGNTDTQYF; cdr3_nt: TGTGCCAGCAGCTTAGTAGTGACTAGCGGGAACACAGATACGCAGTATTTT
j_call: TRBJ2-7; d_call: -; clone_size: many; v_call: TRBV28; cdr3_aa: CASSFLDRDASYEQYF; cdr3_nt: TGTGCCAGCAGTTTCCTAGACCGGGACGCTTCCTACGAGCAGTACTTC
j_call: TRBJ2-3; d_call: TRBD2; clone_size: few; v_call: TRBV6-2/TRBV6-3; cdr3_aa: CASSRAQSSGSGDTQYF; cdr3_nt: TGTGCCAGCAGCCGAGCTCAGTCAAGCGGGAGTGGAGATACGCAGTATTTT
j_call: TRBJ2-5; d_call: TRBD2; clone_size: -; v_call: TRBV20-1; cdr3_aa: CSARPSGTAETQYF; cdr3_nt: TGCAGTGCTAGACCCAGCGGGACCGCTGAGACCCAGTACTTC
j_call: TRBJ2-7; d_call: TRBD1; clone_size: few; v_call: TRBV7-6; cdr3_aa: CASSPGTGFSYEQYF; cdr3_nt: TGTGCCAGCAGCCCTGGGACAGGGTTCTCCTACGAGCAGTACTTC
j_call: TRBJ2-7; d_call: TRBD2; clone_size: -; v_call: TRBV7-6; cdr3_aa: CASSAREGVSGEQYF; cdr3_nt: TGTGCCAGCAGCGCAAGGGAGGGAGTGAGCGGCGAGCAGTACTTC
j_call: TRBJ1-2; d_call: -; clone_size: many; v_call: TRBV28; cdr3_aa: CASRTNYGYTF; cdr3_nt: TGTGCCAGCCGGACTAACTATGGCTACACCTTC
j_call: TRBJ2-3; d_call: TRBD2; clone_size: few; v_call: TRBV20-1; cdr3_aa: CSATRTSGRARDTQYF; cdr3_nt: TGCAGTGCAACCAGGACTAGCGGGAGGGCCCGTGATACGCAGTATTTT
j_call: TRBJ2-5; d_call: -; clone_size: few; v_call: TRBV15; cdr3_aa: CATSREPKETQYF; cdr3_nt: TGTGCCACCAGCAGAGAGCCAAAAGAGACCCAGTACTTC
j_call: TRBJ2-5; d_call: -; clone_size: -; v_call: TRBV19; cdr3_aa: CASSISEAVGPGQIRVETQYF; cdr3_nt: TGTGCCAGTAGTATTTCTGAAGCGGTGGGACCGGGACAAATAAGGGTAGAGACCCAGTACTTC
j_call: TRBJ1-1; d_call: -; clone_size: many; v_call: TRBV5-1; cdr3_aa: CASSLGRTALNTEAFF; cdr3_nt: TGCGCCAGCAGCTTGGGAAGGACAGCTTTAAACACTGAAGCTTTCTTT
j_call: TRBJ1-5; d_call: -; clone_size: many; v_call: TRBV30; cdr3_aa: CAWSLGRGRITQHF; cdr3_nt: TGTGCCTGGAGTCTCGGACGGGGGCGGATAACCCAGCATTTT
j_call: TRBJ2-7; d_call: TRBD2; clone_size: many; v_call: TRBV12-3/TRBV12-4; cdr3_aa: CASSLRGWAGDEQYF; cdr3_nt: TGTGCCAGCAGTTTGCGTGGTTGGGCGGGAGACGAGCAGTACTTC
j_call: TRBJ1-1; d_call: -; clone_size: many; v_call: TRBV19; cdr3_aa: CASSNRLGAFF; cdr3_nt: TGTGCCAGTAGTAACAGGCTTGGAGCTTTCTTT
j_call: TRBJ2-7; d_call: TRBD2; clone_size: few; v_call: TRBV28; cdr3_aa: CASSFSGTSGRFHEQYF; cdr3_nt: TGTGCCAGCAGTTTTTCGGGGACTAGCGGGAGATTCCACGAGCAGTACTTC
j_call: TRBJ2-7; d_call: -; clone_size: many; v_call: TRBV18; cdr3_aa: CASSPGTGFDEQYF; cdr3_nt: TGTGCCAGCTCGCCTGGGACCGGCTTCGATGAGCAGTACTTC
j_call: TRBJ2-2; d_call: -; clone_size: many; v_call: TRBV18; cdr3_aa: CASSPYGVPTQGDSGELFF; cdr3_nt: TGTGCCAGCTCACCATATGGTGTCCCGACGCAGGGTGACTCCGGGGAGCTGTTTTTT
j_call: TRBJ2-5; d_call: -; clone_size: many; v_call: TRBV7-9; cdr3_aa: CASSTRRNQETQYF; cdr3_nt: TGTGCCAGCAGCACCAGGAGGAACCAAGAGACCCAGTACTTC
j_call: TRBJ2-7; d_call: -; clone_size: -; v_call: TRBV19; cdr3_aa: CARRRPNEQYF; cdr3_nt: TGTGCCAGGAGGCGGCCCAACGAGCAGTACTTC
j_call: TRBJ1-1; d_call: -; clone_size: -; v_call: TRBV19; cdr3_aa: CASRGRPINTEAFF; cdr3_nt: TGTGCCAGTAGGGGGCGCCCTATAAACACTGAAGCTTTCTTT
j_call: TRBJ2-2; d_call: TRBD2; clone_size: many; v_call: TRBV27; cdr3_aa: CASGGLAGFKELFF; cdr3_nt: TGTGCCAGTGGAGGACTAGCGGGGTTTAAGGAGCTGTTTTTT
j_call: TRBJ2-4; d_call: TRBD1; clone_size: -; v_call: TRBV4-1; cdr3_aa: CASSRLLTGEAKNIQYF; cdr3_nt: TGCGCCAGCAGCCGACTATTGACAGGGGAGGCCAAAAACATTCAGTACTTC
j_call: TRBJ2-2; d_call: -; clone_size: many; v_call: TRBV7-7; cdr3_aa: CASQQGLTGELFF; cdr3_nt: TGTGCTAGCCAGCAGGGATTGACCGGGGAGCTGTTTTTT
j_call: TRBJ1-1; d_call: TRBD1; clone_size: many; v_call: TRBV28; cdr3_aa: CASREGGIGNTEAFF; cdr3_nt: TGTGCCAGCAGAGAAGGGGGCATAGGAAACACTGAAGCTTTCTTT
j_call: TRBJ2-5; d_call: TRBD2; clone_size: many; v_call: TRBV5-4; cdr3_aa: CASSLSLADRRPRQTQYF; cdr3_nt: TGTGCCAGCAGCTTGAGTCTAGCGGACCGGCGCCCAAGACAGACCCAGTACTTC
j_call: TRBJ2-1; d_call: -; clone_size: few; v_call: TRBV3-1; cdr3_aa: CASSLHKNEQFF; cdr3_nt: TGTGCCAGCAGCCTCCATAAAAATGAGCAGTTCTTC
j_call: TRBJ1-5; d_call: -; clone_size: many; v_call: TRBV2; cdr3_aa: CASNEGVRQPQHF; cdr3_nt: TGTGCCAGCAACGAAGGGGTGAGGCAGCCCCAGCATTTT
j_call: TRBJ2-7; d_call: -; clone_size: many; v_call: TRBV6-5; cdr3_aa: CASSYSSGFEQYF; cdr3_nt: TGTGCCAGCAGTTACTCGTCAGGGTTCGAGCAGTACTTC
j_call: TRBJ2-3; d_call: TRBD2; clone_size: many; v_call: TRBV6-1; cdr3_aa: CAARPGGRLSTDTQYF; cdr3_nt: TGTGCCGCCCGGCCGGGCGGGAGACTTAGCACAGATACGCAGTATTTT
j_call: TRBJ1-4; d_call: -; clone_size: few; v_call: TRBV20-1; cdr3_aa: CSARDRSGSTNEKLFF; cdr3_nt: TGCAGTGCTAGAGATAGGTCGGGTTCAACTAATGAAAAACTGTTTTTT
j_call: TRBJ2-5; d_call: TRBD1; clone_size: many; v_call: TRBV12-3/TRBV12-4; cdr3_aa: CASSLRTGRETQYF; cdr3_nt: TGTGCCAGCAGTTTGAGGACAGGTCGAGAGACCCAGTACTTC
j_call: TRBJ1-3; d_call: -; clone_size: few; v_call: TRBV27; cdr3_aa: CASRRGGSGNTIYF; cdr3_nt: TGTGCCAGCAGGAGGGGAGGCTCTGGAAACACCATATATTTT
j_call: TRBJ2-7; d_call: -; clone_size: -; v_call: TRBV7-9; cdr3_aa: CASSSDPYEQYF; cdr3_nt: TGTGCCAGCAGCTCAGACCCCTACGAGCAGTACTTC
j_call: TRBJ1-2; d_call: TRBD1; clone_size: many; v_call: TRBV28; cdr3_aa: CASSLRDRGWYGYTF; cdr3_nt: TGTGCCAGCAGTTTAAGGGACAGGGGCTGGTATGGCTACACCTTC
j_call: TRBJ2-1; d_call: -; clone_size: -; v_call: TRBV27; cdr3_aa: CASREDLSSYNEQFF; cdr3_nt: TGTGCCAGCAGGGAGGACCTTAGCTCCTACAATGAGCAGTTCTTC
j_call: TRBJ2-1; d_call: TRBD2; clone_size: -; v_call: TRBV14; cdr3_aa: CASSPRITGLAGSEQFF; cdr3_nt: TGTGCCAGCAGCCCGAGAATCACGGGACTAGCGGGTTCTGAGCAGTTCTTC